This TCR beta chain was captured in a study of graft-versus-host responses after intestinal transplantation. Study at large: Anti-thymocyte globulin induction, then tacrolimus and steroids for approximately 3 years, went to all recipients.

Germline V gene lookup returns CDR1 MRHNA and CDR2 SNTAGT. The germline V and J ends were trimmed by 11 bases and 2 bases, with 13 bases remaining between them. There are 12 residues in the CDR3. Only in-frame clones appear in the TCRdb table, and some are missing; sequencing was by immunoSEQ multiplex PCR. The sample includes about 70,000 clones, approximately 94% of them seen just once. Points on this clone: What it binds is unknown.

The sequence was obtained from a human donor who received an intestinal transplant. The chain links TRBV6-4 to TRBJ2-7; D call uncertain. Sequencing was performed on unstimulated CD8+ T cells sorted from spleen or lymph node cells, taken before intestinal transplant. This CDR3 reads CAPPNSTYEQYF. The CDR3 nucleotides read TGTGCCCCCCCTAACTCCACCTACGAGCAGTACTTC.